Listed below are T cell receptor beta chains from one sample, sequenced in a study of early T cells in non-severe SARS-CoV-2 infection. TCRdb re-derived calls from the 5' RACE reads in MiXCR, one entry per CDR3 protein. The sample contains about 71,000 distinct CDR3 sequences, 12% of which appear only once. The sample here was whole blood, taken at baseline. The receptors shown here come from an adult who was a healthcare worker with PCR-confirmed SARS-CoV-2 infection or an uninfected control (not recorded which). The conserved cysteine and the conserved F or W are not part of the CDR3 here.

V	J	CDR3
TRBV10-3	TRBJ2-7	AIKSQILNYEQY
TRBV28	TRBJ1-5	ASSLRGSNQPQH
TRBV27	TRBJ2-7	ASSPLRQGSSYEQY
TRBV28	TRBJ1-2	ASSELNSDSTNYGYT
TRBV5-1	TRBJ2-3	ASSFGTRSTDTQY
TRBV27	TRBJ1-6	AGRPQPSQTPLH
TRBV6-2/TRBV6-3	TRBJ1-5	ASSPGGTNQPQH
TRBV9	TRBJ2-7	ASSVEPGGLYEQY
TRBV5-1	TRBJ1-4	ASSLGPGLGEKLF
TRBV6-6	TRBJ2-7	AGKRTGGYEQY
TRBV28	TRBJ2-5	ASSHTSAGRAQY
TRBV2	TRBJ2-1	ASTYTQEQF
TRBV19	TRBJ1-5	ASSIPTGGNQPQH
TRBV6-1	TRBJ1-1	ASKKTGEGTEAF
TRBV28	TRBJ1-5	ASSSRTGRHSNQPQH
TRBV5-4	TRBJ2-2	ASSRGPTGELF
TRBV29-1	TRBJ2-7	SAVTGVHEQY
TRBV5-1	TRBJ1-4	ASSSGTGDEKLF
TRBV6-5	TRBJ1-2	ASSYSAGGDYGYT
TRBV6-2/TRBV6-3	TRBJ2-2	ASSQLAGGSAGELF
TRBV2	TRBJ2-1	ASSLRGAGLGYVDEQF
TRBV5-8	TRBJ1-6	ASSLESGIYNSPLH
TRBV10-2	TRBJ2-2	ASAGGKSTNTGELF
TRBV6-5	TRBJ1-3	ASSYSTVENTIY
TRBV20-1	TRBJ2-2	SALLEPRGTGELF
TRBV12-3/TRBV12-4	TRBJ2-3	ASSFPGRRADTQY
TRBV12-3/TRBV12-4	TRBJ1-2	ASRQQGRAGGYT
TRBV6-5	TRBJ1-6	ASSYSRSRPYNSPLH
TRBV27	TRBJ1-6	ASRRINNSPLH
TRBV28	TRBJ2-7	ASSLAPPPPPY
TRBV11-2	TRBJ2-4	ASSTWTDFKNIQY
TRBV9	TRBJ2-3	ASSGTVSTQY
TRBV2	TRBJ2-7	ASKGTLYEQY
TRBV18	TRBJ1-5	ASSPGEGFQGQPQH
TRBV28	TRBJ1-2	ASSPPGRIYGYT
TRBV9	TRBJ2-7	ASPNRMLLREQY
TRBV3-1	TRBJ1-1	ASSQEGQVNTEAF
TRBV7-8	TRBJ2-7	ASSSGLGFRNEQY
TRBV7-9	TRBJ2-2	ASSPGGNTGELF
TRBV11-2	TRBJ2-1	ASSSGGRREQF
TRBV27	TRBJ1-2	AAGGRSGYT
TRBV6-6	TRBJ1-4	ATRDPKEKLF
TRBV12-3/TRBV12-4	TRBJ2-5	ASSYDSQETQY
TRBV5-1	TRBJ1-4	ASSRQGNVGEKLF
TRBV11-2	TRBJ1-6	ASSPTGAWPYGGTLH
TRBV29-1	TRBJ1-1	SVPTGATEAF